The T cell receptor beta chain under discussion was sequenced for a study of cytomegalovirus exposure and HLA in healthy donors. Researchers ran the PCR with 60 Vbeta and 13 Jbeta primers. Profiling relied on immunoSEQ multiplex PCR, and the TCRdb table lists in-frame clones only, not all of them. The profile shows about 160,000 clones, over 70% of them singletons. CDR3 length: 15 amino acids. CDR1 is SGHAT, CDR2 FQNNGV, per germline. The V segment lost 6 bases and the J segment 8 bases; nucleotides outside the gene matches: 11. Sequencing was carried out using PBMCs. The clonotype originates from a woman aged 25 to 39 in good health and CMV-seronegative. The gene calls are TRBV11-2 and TRBJ2-1; the match to TRBD2 covers 9 bases. CDR3 sequence (DNA): TGTGCCAGCAGTCAAGCGGGGGGCCAGATGGATGAGCAGTTCTTC. Its protein is CASSQAGGQMDEQFF. Together with reference TRBV11-2 and TRBJ2-1, the CDR3 gives the full variable domain: EAGVAQSPRYKIIEKRQSVAFWCNPISGHATLYWYQQILGQGPKLLIQFQNNGVVDDSQLPKDRFSAERLKGVDSTLKIQPAKLEDSAVYLCASSQAGGQMDEQFFGPGTRLTVL.